Reported below is one T cell receptor (beta chain). The antigen remains unidentified. Germline CDR1 and CDR2: KGHSH and LQKENI. The CDR3 is made up of 13 amino acids. Trimming took off 3 bases at V and 4 bases at J, with 9 bases between the two ends. Unique molecular identifiers tagged the TCR beta cDNA libraries. In TCRdb, the PCR reads were re-called with MiXCR into one record per CDR3 protein. The repertoire holds 650,000 to 850,000 distinct CDR3 sequences, with roughly 50% as singletons. The sample belongs to a study of post-analysis software for immune sequencing data. Study observations and caveats: Samples sharing a preparation batch grouped tightly together when assessed by F measure. Controls had lower frequencies than patients of roughly five TRBV segments, which included TRBV5-6, TRBV5-1 and TRBV20-1. The normalized Chao1 diversity of multiple sclerosis patients was significantly lower than that of controls.

This clonotype was sampled from a girl between 5 and 17 years old with multiple sclerosis. V usage is TRBV18 and J usage is TRBJ2-5; D gene uncertain. Sequencing was done on a sample of blood. CDR3: CASSPSGAETQYF. The CDR3 DNA sequence: TGTGCCAGCTCACCCTCTGGAGCAGAGACCCAGTACTTC.